The 25 T cell receptor beta chains below all came from one sample that was sequenced in a study of blood T cell repertoires in COVID-19. Generated by immunoSEQ multiplex PCR, the TCRdb table keeps only in-frame clones and is missing some. In the table there are 35,000 to 50,000 clones, around three quarters of which are singletons. Sequenced sample: peripheral blood. The origin of the receptors is a man aged 80 or over with acute or convalescent COVID-19.

This clone came up a few times. This sequence joins TRBV5-8 and TRBJ2-7; D unclear. The CDR3 spans 11 residues. The V gene lost 2 bases and the J gene lost 5 bases, with 5 bases spanning the gap. CDR1 and CDR2 (germline): SGHTS, YDEGEE. CDR3 residues: CASSFVNEQYF. The CDR3 coding sequence is TGTGCCAGCAGCTTTGTCAACGAGCAGTACTTC.

This clone was observed a handful of times. This chain's CDR3 is CASSPGQGPNEKLFF. DNA of the CDR3: TGTGCCAGCTCACCTGGACAGGGACCTAATGAAAAACTGTTTTTT. V and J are TRBV18 and TRBJ1-4, with 8 bases lining up with TRBD1. Germline-derived CDR1 and CDR2 are KGHSH and LQKENI. CDR3 length: 15 amino acids. J was trimmed by 3 bases and V by 3 bases; bases with no gene match: 3. The full variable domain, in which reference TRBV18 and TRBJ1-4 provide the parts outside the CDR3, is NAGVMQNPRHLVRRRGQEARLRCSPMKGHSHVYWYRQLPEEGLKFMVYLQKENIIDESGMPKERFSAEFPKEGPSILRIQQVVRGDSAAYFCASSPGQGPNEKLFFGSGTQLSVL.

The chain employs TRBV5-4 and TRBJ2-5, with 7 bases lining up with TRBD1. The germline CDR1 and CDR2 sequences are SGHNT and YYREEE (reference sequence). This CDR3 is 15 amino acids long. V shed 4 bases, J shed 5 bases, and the junction held 11 bases outside the gene matches. The CDR3 DNA follows: TGTGCCAGCAGCCTAGACAGGGTAATGTGGGAGACCCAGTACTTC. This sequence encodes CASSLDRVMWETQYF.

The chain employs TRBV5-1 and TRBJ2-3, with 8 positions matching TRBD2. The germline V gene encodes CDR1 SGHRS and CDR2 YFSETQ. With V trimmed by 3 bases and J by 0 bases, 18 bases remained unmatched. The CDR3 is 20 amino acids. The CDR3 bases are TGCGCCAGCAGCTCCCGGGGGGGGGCAGGGCTTAGCGGGAGCACAGATACGCAGTATTTT. It yields the protein CASSSRGGAGLSGSTDTQYF.

The genes are TRBV27 and TRBJ2-2; 7 bases are shared with TRBD1. The ends lost 4 bases at V and 5 bases at J; junction bases unmatched: 10. The germline V gene encodes CDR1 MNHEY and CDR2 SMNVEV (reference sequence). This CDR3 spans 16 amino acids. The CDR3 DNA is TGTGCCAGCAGTTCCCACAGGGGAAAAGGGACCGGGGAGCTGTTTTTT. This translates into CASSSHRGKGTGELFF.

CDR3 in DNA: TGTGCCAGCAAGGGCGGGAGTCATCAGCCCCAGCATTTT. Amino acid sequence: CASKGGSHQPQHF. This rearrangement joins TRBV12-3 or TRBV12-4 to TRBJ1-5; D remains unclear. CDR3 length: 13 amino acids. V lost 7 bases and J 5 bases, leaving 12 bases between the germline ends.

The CDR3 sequence is CASSRGGASLARRAFF. The CDR3 nucleotides read TGTGCCAGCAGCCGCGGAGGGGCCTCTCTGGCGCGGCGAGCTTTCTTT. The chain couples TRBV5-6 to TRBJ1-1; possibly TRBD1 for D (5 bases). The length of the CDR3 is 16 residues. The V gene's germline CDR1 is SGHDT and CDR2 YYEEEE. The V end was cut by 4 bases, the J end by 10 bases, with 26 bases between.

The chain joins TRBV15 to TRBJ2-1; weak D call: TRBD1 (6 bases). The germline V gene has CDR1 LNHNV and CDR2 YYDKDF (reference sequence). V was trimmed by 4 bases and J by 7 bases, leaving 11 bases between them. CDR3 length equals 13 residues. CDR3 sequence reads: CATSIAGVNEQFF. The CDR3 DNA reads TGTGCCACCAGCATCGCAGGGGTAAATGAGCAGTTCTTC.

This clone has more than one count but fewer than ten. The CDR3 nucleotides read TGTGCCACCCAGGGGCCAGAGACCCAGTACTTC. Amino acid sequence: CATQGPETQYF. The gene calls are TRBV6-6 and TRBJ2-5; tentatively, D is TRBD1 (6 bases). Trimming removed 10 bases from V and 4 bases from J, with 10 bases in between. Germline lookup yields CDR1 MNHNY and CDR2 SVGAGI (reference sequence). The CDR3 runs to 11 residues.

In its sample, this clone was seen a few times. The rearrangement joins TRBV4-2 to TRBJ2-3; tentatively, D is TRBD1 (5 bases). The CDR3 contains 14 residues. Trimming removed 5 bases from V and 0 bases from J, with 9 bases in between. Per the germline V gene, CDR1 is LGHNA and CDR2 is YNFKEQ. The chain's CDR3 is CASSSSGSTDTQYF. The CDR3, as DNA: TGTGCCAGCAGCTCTTCAGGGAGCACAGATACGCAGTATTTT.

The CDR3 DNA reads as TGTGCCAGCAGCCGGACTAGCGGTAATGAGCAGTTCTTC. Protein product: CASSRTSGNEQFF. This rearrangement joins TRBV11-3 to TRBJ2-1, with 10 bases matching TRBD2. The CDR3 covers 13 residues. Germline V lookup: CDR1 SGHNT, CDR2 YENEEA. J gave up 7 bases and V 5 bases, and 2 bases lay outside the gene matches.

The J gene is TRBJ1-2, the V gene TRBV12-3 or TRBV12-4, with TRBD1 matching 7 bases. V dropped 5 bases and J dropped 7; count of bases not matched to a gene: 7. This CDR3 region has 13 residues. The CDR3 loop reads CASSTRQGFGYTF. Written as DNA, the CDR3 is TGTGCCAGCAGTACCCGACAGGGATTTGGCTACACCTTC.

V is TRBV28 and J is TRBJ2-1; D remains ambiguous. The CDR3 consists of 14 residues. The germline CDR1 and CDR2 sequences are MDHEN and SYDVKM. V was shortened by 7 bases and J by 0 bases, with 10 bases between the two germline ends. The CDR3 DNA sequence: TGTGCCAGCAACGCACTCCTCTCCTACAATGAGCAGTTCTTC. Translating gives CASNALLSYNEQFF.

The chain carries TRBV2 and TRBJ2-1, with TRBD2 matching over 12 bases. V lost 2 bases, J lost 4 bases, and 6 bases stayed unmatched. Germline V CDR1 and CDR2: SNHLY, FYNNEI. The CDR3 is made up of 17 amino acids. CDR3 in amino acids: CASSETSGRRTYNEQFF. The CDR3 bases are TGTGCCAGCAGTGAAACTAGCGGGAGGCGGACTTACAATGAGCAGTTCTTC.

The J gene is TRBJ2-7, the V gene TRBV2; a weak D match, TRBD1 (7 bases). Trimming cost V 7 bases and J 0 bases, with 10 bases left between them. The CDR3 length is 13 residues. Germline V gene sequence: CDR1 SNHLY, CDR2 FYNNEI. CDR3 loop: CASNQGGSYEQYF. The CDR3 DNA sequence: TGTGCCAGCAACCAGGGGGGCTCCTACGAGCAGTACTTC.

The gene calls are TRBV9 and TRBJ1-6; D might be TRBD1 (5 bases). CDR1 and CDR2 (germline): SGDLS, YYNGEE. The CDR3 sequence is 17 residues long. V was pared by 0 bases and J by 6 bases, with 16 bases between. CDR3 DNA: TGTGCCAGCAGCGTAGGACCAGGGTCTTGGGGTAATTCACCCCTCCACTTT. The encoded protein is CASSVGPGSWGNSPLHF.

This sequence joins TRBV5-1 and TRBJ1-1; D possibly corresponds to TRBD1 (5 bases). Germline CDR1 and CDR2: SGHRS and YFSETQ. This CDR3 has 14 amino acids. V was clipped by 0 bases and J by 4 bases, with 10 bases between them. CDR3 sequence reads: CASSLGQYSTEAFF. CDR3 nucleotide sequence: TGCGCCAGCAGCTTGGGACAGTATAGCACTGAAGCTTTCTTT.

J is TRBJ2-3 and V is TRBV2; 7 bases are shared with TRBD1. CDR1 and CDR2 from the germline V gene are SNHLY and FYNNEI. J lost 4 bases, V lost 6 bases, and 1 base had no gene match. This CDR3 comprises 12 residues. CDR3 coding DNA: TGTGCCAGCAGCCAGGGGGCAGATACGCAGTATTTT. Protein product: CASSQGADTQYF.

Only a few counts were recorded for this clone. The sample holds other DNA sequences that translate to the same CDR3. The chain couples TRBV4-3 to TRBJ2-7; no firm D call. CDR3 length: 13 amino acids. The V gene's germline CDR1 is LGHNA and CDR2 YSLEER. V lost 0 bases and J 2 bases, leaving 5 bases between the germline ends. The CDR3 protein is CASSQDRAYEQYF. DNA of the CDR3: TGCGCCAGCAGCCAAGATCGGGCCTACGAGCAGTACTTC.

The gene calls are TRBV18 and TRBJ2-1; 11 positions agree with TRBD2. V was clipped by 0 bases and J by 6 bases; unmatched bases: 4. The germline V gene has CDR1 KGHSH and CDR2 LQKENI. The CDR3 runs to 16 residues. CDR3 protein: CASSPPGLAVVNEQFF. CDR3 DNA: TGTGCCAGCTCACCACCGGGACTAGCGGTAGTCAATGAGCAGTTCTTC.

The count of this clone is one. The rearrangement uses TRBV2 and TRBJ2-1, with a possible D match to TRBD2 (6 bases). The CDR3 totals 16 residues. Per the germline V gene, CDR1 is SNHLY and CDR2 is FYNNEI. Between the trimmed V and J ends, which lost 2 bases and 7 bases, there was a span of 18 bases. CDR3 DNA: TGTGCCAGCAGTGAACTGGGCGGGGCCTCGGGAAATGAGCAGTTCTTC. As protein: CASSELGGASGNEQFF.

This sequence joins TRBV25-1 and TRBJ1-6; D unresolved. CDR3 size: 16 residues. CDR1 and CDR2 (germline): MGHDK, SYGVNS. V lost 6 bases, J lost 0 bases, and 12 bases lay in between. The CDR3 nucleotides read TGTGCCAGCAGCGCCAGCGGGAGCTCCTATAATTCACCCCTCCACTTT. Protein: CASSASGSSYNSPLHF.

The J gene is TRBJ2-7, the V gene TRBV7-9; 7 bases fit TRBD1. The V gene end was trimmed by 5 bases and the J gene end by 0 bases; junction bases not matched to a gene: 1. This CDR3 contains 13 residues. The germline V gene has CDR1 SEHNR and CDR2 FQNEAQ (reference sequence). The DNA of the CDR3 is TGTGCCAGCAGCCGACAGGGCTCCTACGAGCAGTACTTC. It translates to CASSRQGSYEQYF.

The chain joins TRBV18 to TRBJ2-5; the D gene is possibly TRBD2 (6 bases). The CDR3 is 12 residues long. Looked up from germline, CDR1 is KGHSH and CDR2 is LQKENI. Trimming cost V 3 bases and J 5 bases, with 7 bases left between them. CDR3 protein: CASSPGGETQYF. Here the CDR3 DNA reads TGTGCCAGCTCACCGGGGGGTGAGACCCAGTACTTC.

This clone has a single count. V usage is TRBV15 and J usage is TRBJ2-6; 9 bases map to TRBD1. V shed 6 bases, J shed 0 bases, and the junction held 9 bases outside the gene matches. The CDR3 is 18 amino acids. Per the germline V gene, CDR1 is LNHNV and CDR2 is YYDKDF (reference sequence). The CDR3 region has the DNA TGTGCCACCAGTAACTACAGGGGGCCAAGCTCTGGGGCCAACGTCCTGACTTTC. Translation gives CATSNYRGPSSGANVLTF.